This T cell receptor (beta chain) was found in a study of cytomegalovirus exposure and HLA in healthy donors (dated 2017 in TCRdb). Study-level background: A later analysis indicated that the 130 or so validation repertoires were generated on the platform also employed for the approximately 700 repertoires of the first cohort. In addition to the first cohort of 650 to 800 subjects, a separate validation cohort of some 120 different subjects was used. High-throughput TCR immunosequencing, statistical association of individual TCRs with disease status, and machine learning were combined to predict cytomegalovirus infection status. The study was designed to test whether signatures of past pathogen exposure could be identified by cataloging public T cell receptors.

The study at large found these results: The classifier was reported to diagnose cytomegalovirus status with high specificity and sensitivity in both the original and validation cohorts. Three of the identified cytomegalovirus-associated TCR beta chains were confirmed in vitro to be specific for cytomegalovirus antigens. All 120 or so repertoires were used to score co-occurrence in the validation cohort in a later analysis, because that analysis had no HLA typing for the cohort. The authors suggested that the approach could potentially be extended to other disease states and immunological phenotypes. Of the cluster scores, 85% to 95% were above 0 in a later analysis, which found that TCRs clustered in the first cohort also tended to co-occur in the approximately 110 validation repertoires. Across donors, most TCR sequences were observed very rarely, whereas some public TCRs were present in many individuals. The study gave a list of about 170 TCR beta chains associated with cytomegalovirus.

Of note for this clone: Its antigen is not yet known. Base qualities are not at hand, and no much larger clone is one base apart.

Library preparation was by the immunoSEQ multiplex PCR assay. As for how the authors treated the data: To diagnose cytomegalovirus status from the catalog of TCR beta chain sequences, a statistical classification framework was built. TCRdb retrieved this table from immuneACCESS and kept in-frame rearrangements only. Not all clones are present; in checked studies, unresolved V genes account for under half, and no reason is known for the remainder. V and J calls and clone size are as listed in that table; D and trimming were resolved from the DNA. In this sample the table shows over 100,000 clones, about 90% of which occur a single time. Approximately 2% of the sample is taken by the ten largest. Separate from the approximately 670-subject first cohort, the validation cohort of 90 to 150 subjects was the group to which the donors belonged. Spanning cysteine to phenylalanine, the CDR3 consists of 12 amino acids. Only the CDR3 region is kept as DNA, spanning 36 bases read in frame from base 1. V is reduced by 8 bases and J by 11 bases, leaving a spacing of 15 bases between them. The germline V gene (reference sequence) gives CDR1 as MNHEY and CDR2 as SMNVEV.

The receptor's source is a woman between 18 and 30 years old in good health and CMV-seronegative. Sequencing was done on a sample of PBMCs. Here the chain combines TRBV27 and TRBJ1-4, with the D gene too uncertain to name. The DNA sequence follows: TGTGCCAGCGGGAAGCGACGGGAGAAACTGTTTTTT. This encodes CASGKRREKLFF.